This T cell receptor (beta chain) was sequenced for a study of cytomegalovirus exposure and HLA in healthy donors. Study overall: Prior work identified under 130 million unique TCR beta sequences in 190 million or so T cells.

The study ran its PCR with 60 Vbeta and 13 Jbeta primers. How the authors handled the data: Around 80 million unique TCR beta chains, 9.5 million to 11 million of them shared, were counted by a later analysis. Profiling relied on immunoSEQ multiplex PCR, and the TCRdb table lists in-frame clones only, not all of them. V, J and clone size were drawn from that table, and D and trimming were deduced from the DNA. Recorded for this sample: 40,000 to 60,000 clones. This CDR3 contains 16 residues. V was clipped by 6 bases and J by 8 bases; unmatched bases: 13. Germline V gene sequence: CDR1 SGHVS, CDR2 FQNEAQ.

The sequencing sample was made of PBMCs. This TCR was sampled from a female donor in good health and CMV-seronegative. This rearrangement joins TRBV7-8 to TRBJ1-1; 12 bases are shared with TRBD1. CDR3 nucleotide sequence: TGTGCCAGCAGACGAGGGGGGACAGGGGGCGGGGGAGAAGCTTTCTTT. Translation gives CASRRGGTGGGGEAFF.